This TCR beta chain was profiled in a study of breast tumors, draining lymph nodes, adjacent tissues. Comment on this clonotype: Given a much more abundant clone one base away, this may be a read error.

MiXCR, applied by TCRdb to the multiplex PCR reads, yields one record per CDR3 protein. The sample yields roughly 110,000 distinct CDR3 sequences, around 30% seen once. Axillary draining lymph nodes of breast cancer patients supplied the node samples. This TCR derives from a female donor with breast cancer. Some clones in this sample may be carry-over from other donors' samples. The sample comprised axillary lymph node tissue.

CDR3: CASSRDRAYNEQFF. The DNA for the CDR3 is TGTGCCAGCAGCCGGGACAGGGCTTACAATGAGCAGTTCTTC. The rearrangement links TRBV6-6 to TRBJ2-1; 9 nucleotides align to TRBD1. Germline assignment: CDR1 MNHNY and CDR2 SVGAGI (reference sequence). The CDR3 covers 14 residues. V lost 6 bases to trimming and J lost 4 bases; unmatched junction nucleotides: 4.